This T cell receptor (beta chain) appears in the sequencing data of a study of early T cells in non-severe SARS-CoV-2 infection. This CDR3 has 11 residues. Germline V gene sequence: CDR1 SGHTA, CDR2 FQGNSA. Trimming cost V 8 bases and J 3 bases, with 4 bases left between them. Individual cDNA molecules received unique molecular identifiers during library preparation. From the 5' RACE reads, TCRdb called clonotypes with MiXCR, one entry per CDR3 protein. This sample has approximately 50,000 distinct CDR3 sequences; about 11% occur once, and the top ten carry over 10%. The V call is TRBV7-2, the J call TRBJ2-2; D is ambiguous. The clonotype originates from an adult who was a healthcare worker with PCR-confirmed SARS-CoV-2 infection or an uninfected control (not recorded which). The specimen was whole blood. The CDR3 here is CASHDTGELFF. CDR3 sequence (DNA): TGTGCCAGCCACGACACCGGGGAGCTGTTTTTT.